Below are 2 T cell receptor beta chains sequenced from a single sample in a study of T-cell memory formation after mild COVID-19. TCRdb fed the 5' RACE reads into MiXCR, producing one record per CDR3 protein. The sample consists of about 270,000 distinct CDR3 sequences, over 15% of them appearing once. What was sequenced was PBMCs or a T cell subset sorted from them (not recorded which). The receptors come from a man aged 18 to 35 who had mild COVID-19 (a few samples of this study predate the infection). Cell type and time point are not known.

The genes are TRBV6-4 and TRBJ2-1, with D possibly TRBD2 on 5 matching bases. The CDR3 totals 14 residues. Trimming shortened V by 3 bases and J by 4 bases, and 10 bases separated the two germline ends. Germline V gene lookup returns CDR1 MRHNA and CDR2 SNTAGT. For the CDR3, the DNA is TGTGCCAGCAGTGAAGGGAGTTTATACAATGAGCAGTTCTTC. It codes for CASSEGSLYNEQFF.

This clonotype showed up just a few times. The chain links TRBV20-1 to TRBJ2-7, with TRBD1 matching over 9 bases. The CDR3 extends over 13 amino acids. CDR1 and CDR2 from the germline V gene are DFQATT and SNEGSKA (reference sequence). The CDR3 region has the DNA TGCAGAGCCGGGACAGGGAGCTCCTACGAGCAGTACGTC. Translating it yields CRAGTGSSYEQYV.